This T cell receptor beta chain was found in a study of cytotoxic CD8 clonotypes in ibrutinib-treated CLL. Whole-study results and caveats: At progression, clonality fell back toward baseline after rising at ibrutinib response.

Concerning this clone itself: Antigen unknown.

Germline values: CDR1 MNHEY, CDR2 SMNVEV (reference sequence). Unmatched junction bases numbered 5, after V lost 3 bases and J lost 6 bases. This CDR3 contains 14 residues. Here immunoSEQ multiplex PCR was the method, and the copy in TCRdb shows in-frame clones only, minus some. The data hold a few hundred thousand clones, with 70% observed a single time. The chain links TRBV27 to TRBJ1-1, with TRBD1 matching 9 bases. This clonotype was sampled from a human donor with chronic lymphocytic leukemia. The sequenced sample was PBMCs, obtained after 24 months of ibrutinib treatment. The CDR3 here is CASSFGTGRPEAFF. For the CDR3, the DNA is TGTGCCAGCAGTTTCGGGACAGGGCGGCCTGAAGCTTTCTTT.